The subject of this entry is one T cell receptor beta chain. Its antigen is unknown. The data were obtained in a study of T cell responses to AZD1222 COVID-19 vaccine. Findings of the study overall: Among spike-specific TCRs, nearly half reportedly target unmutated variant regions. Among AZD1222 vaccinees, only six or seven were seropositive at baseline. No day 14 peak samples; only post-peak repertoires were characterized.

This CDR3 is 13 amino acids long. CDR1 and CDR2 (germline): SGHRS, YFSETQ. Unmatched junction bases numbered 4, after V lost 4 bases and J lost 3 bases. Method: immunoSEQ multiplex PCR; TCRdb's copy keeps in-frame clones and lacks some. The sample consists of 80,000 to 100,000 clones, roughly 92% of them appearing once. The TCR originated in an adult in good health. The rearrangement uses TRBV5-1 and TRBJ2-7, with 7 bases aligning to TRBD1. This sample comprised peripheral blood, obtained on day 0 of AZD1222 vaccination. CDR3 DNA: TGCGCCAGCAGCGCCGGGACAGACTACGAGCAGTACTTC. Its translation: CASSAGTDYEQYF.